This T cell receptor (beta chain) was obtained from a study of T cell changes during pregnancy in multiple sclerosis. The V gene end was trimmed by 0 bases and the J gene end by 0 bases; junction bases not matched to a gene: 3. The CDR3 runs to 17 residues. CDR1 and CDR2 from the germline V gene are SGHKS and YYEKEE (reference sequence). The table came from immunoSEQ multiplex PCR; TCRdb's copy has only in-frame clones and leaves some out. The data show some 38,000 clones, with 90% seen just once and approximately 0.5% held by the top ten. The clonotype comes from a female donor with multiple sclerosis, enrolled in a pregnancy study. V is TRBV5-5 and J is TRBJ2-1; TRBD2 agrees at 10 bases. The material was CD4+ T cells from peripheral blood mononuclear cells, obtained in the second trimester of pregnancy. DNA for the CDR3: TGTGCCAGCAGCTTGGAACTAGCGGGAATCTCCTACAATGAGCAGTTCTTC. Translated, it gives CASSLELAGISYNEQFF.